This T cell receptor (beta chain) stems from a study of cytomegalovirus exposure and HLA in healthy donors. The PCR employed 60 Vbeta primers together with 13 Jbeta primers. TCRdb's copy holds only in-frame clones and misses some; the assay was immunoSEQ multiplex PCR. Counted here are roughly 110,000 clones, 75% occurring once; the ten biggest clones make up 2.5%. The junction had 8 bases not matched to a gene; V was cut back by 5 bases and J by 4 bases. The CDR3 is 15 residues long. From germline, CDR1 is SGHTA and CDR2 FQGNSA. J is TRBJ2-7 and V is TRBV7-2; 10 bases fit TRBD1. This receptor was identified in a middle-aged man in good health and CMV-seronegative. Input material: PBMCs. The CDR3 reads CASSHRDRGSYEQYF. CDR3 sequence (DNA): TGTGCCAGCAGCCACCGGGACAGGGGATCTTACGAGCAGTACTTC. The complete variable domain, with remaining parts taken from reference TRBV7-2 and TRBJ2-7, reads GAGVSQSPSNKVTEKGKDVELRCDPISGHTALYWYRQSLGQGLEFLIYFQGNSAPDKSGLPSDRFSAERTGGSVSTLTIQRTQQEDSAVYLCASSHRDRGSYEQYFGPGTRLTVT.